These T cell receptor beta chains were read from a single sample in a study of CD8 T cells in ankylosing spondylitis. Using its own MiXCR run on the 5' RACE reads, TCRdb lists one record per CDR3 protein. The table has 250,000 or so distinct CDR3 sequences, more than 20% seen once. The sequencing input was blood, either unsorted or a sorted T cell fraction (not recorded which). The receptors stem from a male donor with ankylosing spondylitis or in good health (not recorded which). Each CDR3 is given with its conserved first and last residue. The D gene is left open where the match is weak. Not all rows give a size; the values are once, few, many and, for expanded clones, a class.

abundance: .
j_gene: TRBJ1-2
d_gene: TRBD1
v_gene: TRBV7-2
CDR3nt: TGTGCCAGCAACGACAGGGCTTCGAACTATGGCTACACCTTC
CDR3aa: CASNDRASNYGYTF

abundance: .
j_gene: TRBJ2-5
d_gene: .
v_gene: TRBV12-3/TRBV12-4
CDR3nt: TGTGCCAGCAGTCAAACAGGTCAAGAGACCCAGTACTTC
CDR3aa: CASSQTGQETQYF

abundance: few
j_gene: TRBJ2-7
d_gene: .
v_gene: TRBV6-6
CDR3nt: TGTGCCAGCAGTTACGGGCAGAACGAGCAGTACTTC
CDR3aa: CASSYGQNEQYF

abundance: few
j_gene: TRBJ2-3
d_gene: TRBD2
v_gene: TRBV20-1
CDR3nt: TGCAGTGCTAGATCCCTAGCGGGGGGGCCGGGAGATACGCAGTATTTT
CDR3aa: CSARSLAGGPGDTQYF

abundance: few
j_gene: TRBJ2-2
d_gene: TRBD1
v_gene: TRBV6-1
CDR3nt: TGTGCCAGCAGTCTCCAGGGGGCGCGTACCGGGGAGCTGTTTTTT
CDR3aa: CASSLQGARTGELFF

abundance: few
j_gene: TRBJ2-5
d_gene: TRBD2
v_gene: TRBV20-1
CDR3nt: TGCAGTGCTAGACCTCCCACTAGCGGGGGGGTCCAGTACTTC
CDR3aa: CSARPPTSGGVQYF

abundance: .
j_gene: TRBJ2-7
d_gene: TRBD1
v_gene: TRBV20-1
CDR3nt: TGCAGTGCTAGGACCGGGACAGGGGTAGAGGAGCAGTACTTC
CDR3aa: CSARTGTGVEEQYF

abundance: .
j_gene: TRBJ2-5
d_gene: .
v_gene: TRBV20-1
CDR3nt: TGCAGTGCTCCCGGGCCGCCCGTATCCCAGTACTTC
CDR3aa: CSAPGPPVSQYF

abundance: few
j_gene: TRBJ2-3
d_gene: .
v_gene: TRBV20-1
CDR3nt: TGCAGTGCTTTGGGGAACACAGATACGCAGTATTTT
CDR3aa: CSALGNTDTQYF

abundance: many
j_gene: TRBJ1-2
d_gene: .
v_gene: TRBV6-1
CDR3nt: TGTGCCAGCAGCAGGGGCGCTAACTATGGCTACACCTTC
CDR3aa: CASSRGANYGYTF

abundance: .
j_gene: TRBJ2-3
d_gene: .
v_gene: TRBV7-9
CDR3nt: TGTGCCAGCAGCAAACATAACACAGATACGCAGTATTTT
CDR3aa: CASSKHNTDTQYF

abundance: .
j_gene: TRBJ2-3
d_gene: TRBD2
v_gene: TRBV6-5
CDR3nt: TGTGCCAGCAGTTACTTCGCGGGGGGGGGGCAGTATTTT
CDR3aa: CASSYFAGGGQYF

abundance: .
j_gene: TRBJ2-3
d_gene: .
v_gene: TRBV12-3/TRBV12-4
CDR3nt: TGTGCCAGCAGTTGGGACGTCTATGTTACGCAGTATTTT
CDR3aa: CASSWDVYVTQYF

abundance: .
j_gene: TRBJ1-1
d_gene: .
v_gene: TRBV12-3/TRBV12-4
CDR3nt: TGTGCCAGCAGAACAGGGTGCACTGAAGCTTTCTTT
CDR3aa: CASRTGCTEAFF

abundance: .
j_gene: TRBJ2-4
d_gene: .
v_gene: TRBV18
CDR3nt: TGTGCCAGCTCACCACAGGGAGGCAAAAACATTCAGTACTTC
CDR3aa: CASSPQGGKNIQYF

abundance: many
j_gene: TRBJ2-1
d_gene: TRBD2
v_gene: TRBV15
CDR3nt: TGTGCCACCAGCAGAGATAGGCGGGGGGCGACCTACAATGAGCAGTTCTTC
CDR3aa: CATSRDRRGATYNEQFF

abundance: many
j_gene: TRBJ2-1
d_gene: TRBD2
v_gene: TRBV20-1
CDR3nt: TGCAGTGCACAACTAGCGGGACGACCCAATGAGCAGTTCTTC
CDR3aa: CSAQLAGRPNEQFF

abundance: once
j_gene: TRBJ1-1
d_gene: .
v_gene: TRBV18
CDR3nt: TGTGCCAGCTCACCTCCCTTTATGACTGAAGCTTTCTTT
CDR3aa: CASSPPFMTEAFF

abundance: .
j_gene: TRBJ2-3
d_gene: .
v_gene: TRBV12-3/TRBV12-4
CDR3nt: TGTGCCAGCGGAAACTTCCCCCGCACAGATACGCAGTATTTT
CDR3aa: CASGNFPRTDTQYF

abundance: few
j_gene: TRBJ2-5
d_gene: TRBD2
v_gene: TRBV20-1
CDR3nt: TGCAGTGCTAGGGGGAAGGGCGGGGGGAAAGAGACCCAGTACTTC
CDR3aa: CSARGKGGGKETQYF

abundance: many
j_gene: TRBJ2-7
d_gene: .
v_gene: TRBV20-1
CDR3nt: TGCAACCCCGCCGGGACACAGAGCTCCTACGAGCAGTACTTC
CDR3aa: CNPAGTQSSYEQYF

abundance: few
j_gene: TRBJ2-1
d_gene: .
v_gene: TRBV12-3/TRBV12-4
CDR3nt: TGTGCCAGCAGTCGACAAATGGGGGCCAATGAGCAGTTCTTC
CDR3aa: CASSRQMGANEQFF

abundance: .
j_gene: TRBJ2-7
d_gene: TRBD1
v_gene: TRBV12-3/TRBV12-4
CDR3nt: TGTGCCAGCAGAGCCCGGACAGGGGGTAATTCCGAGCAGTACTTC
CDR3aa: CASRARTGGNSEQYF

abundance: many
j_gene: TRBJ1-5
d_gene: .
v_gene: TRBV20-1
CDR3nt: TGCAGTGCTAGCCGGGGCGATAGCAATCAGCCCCAGCATTTT
CDR3aa: CSASRGDSNQPQHF

abundance: few
j_gene: TRBJ2-1
d_gene: .
v_gene: TRBV10-3
CDR3nt: TGTGCCATCAGTGAGTCGGGGGATGAGCAGTTCTTC
CDR3aa: CAISESGDEQFF

abundance: many
j_gene: TRBJ1-5
d_gene: TRBD1
v_gene: TRBV10-3
CDR3nt: TGTGCCATCAGTGAGTCCGGTGGAGGGGGCGTCGATCAGCCCCAGCATTTT
CDR3aa: CAISESGGGGVDQPQHF

abundance: many
j_gene: TRBJ2-2
d_gene: .
v_gene: TRBV20-1
CDR3nt: TGCAGTGCCAACAGGAGGGCCCCGAACACCGGGGAGCTGTTTTTT
CDR3aa: CSANRRAPNTGELFF

abundance: .
j_gene: TRBJ2-7
d_gene: .
v_gene: TRBV6-5
CDR3nt: TGTGCCAGCAGTTACTCGCCCAGGGCCTACGAGCAGTACTTC
CDR3aa: CASSYSPRAYEQYF

abundance: .
j_gene: TRBJ1-2
d_gene: TRBD1
v_gene: TRBV6-1
CDR3nt: TGTGCCAGCAGCCTCCAGCCAGGACAGGCTGGCTACACCTTC
CDR3aa: CASSLQPGQAGYTF

abundance: .
j_gene: TRBJ2-1
d_gene: TRBD2
v_gene: TRBV6-1
CDR3nt: TGTGCCAGCAGTCAAGAGGGACTAGCGGGGCCCTCCTACAATGAGCAGTTCTTC
CDR3aa: CASSQEGLAGPSYNEQFF

abundance: .
j_gene: TRBJ1-5
d_gene: .
v_gene: TRBV7-9
CDR3nt: TGTGCCAGCAGCCCCGACAGGATAGATCAGCCCCAGCATTTT
CDR3aa: CASSPDRIDQPQHF

abundance: .
j_gene: TRBJ2-7
d_gene: .
v_gene: TRBV2
CDR3nt: TGTGCCAGCAGTCAACAGGAATCCTACGAGCAGTACTTC
CDR3aa: CASSQQESYEQYF

abundance: few
j_gene: TRBJ2-7
d_gene: .
v_gene: TRBV10-3
CDR3nt: TGTGCCATCAGTGAGGGGCAGGGGATCTCCGAGCAGTACTTC
CDR3aa: CAISEGQGISEQYF

abundance: .
j_gene: TRBJ1-1
d_gene: .
v_gene: TRBV7-9
CDR3nt: TGTGCCAGCAGCTTAAGTGGAGCAGTTGAAGCTTTCTTT
CDR3aa: CASSLSGAVEAFF

abundance: .
j_gene: TRBJ1-1
d_gene: .
v_gene: TRBV9
CDR3nt: TGTGCCAGCAGCGTAATCTCGGGAACTGAAGCTTTCTTT
CDR3aa: CASSVISGTEAFF

abundance: many
j_gene: TRBJ1-1
d_gene: TRBD1
v_gene: TRBV5-4
CDR3nt: TGTGCCAGCAGCGGGGACAGGGGGCCGGTCACTGAAGCTTTCTTT
CDR3aa: CASSGDRGPVTEAFF

abundance: .
j_gene: TRBJ1-1
d_gene: TRBD1
v_gene: TRBV20-1
CDR3nt: TGCAGTGCTCAGGGGGACAGGGGGCAAAATGAAGCTTTCTTT
CDR3aa: CSAQGDRGQNEAFF

abundance: .
j_gene: TRBJ2-5
d_gene: TRBD2
v_gene: TRBV20-1
CDR3nt: TGCAGTGCTAGTTCTAGCGGGGGGTTACAAGAGACCCAGTACTTC
CDR3aa: CSASSSGGLQETQYF

abundance: .
j_gene: TRBJ2-5
d_gene: .
v_gene: TRBV4-2
CDR3nt: TGTGCCAGCAGCAACCCGGGACAAACAGAGACCCAGTACTTC
CDR3aa: CASSNPGQTETQYF

abundance: few
j_gene: TRBJ1-6
d_gene: .
v_gene: TRBV6-4
CDR3nt: TGTGCCAGCAGTGTCGGGACCGTGGGGTCACCCCTCCACTTT
CDR3aa: CASSVGTVGSPLHF

abundance: .
j_gene: TRBJ2-7
d_gene: TRBD1
v_gene: TRBV20-1
CDR3nt: TGCAGTGCCAGACAGGGCCCCTACGAGCAGTACTTC
CDR3aa: CSARQGPYEQYF

abundance: .
j_gene: TRBJ2-7
d_gene: .
v_gene: TRBV29-1
CDR3nt: TGCAGCGTTCTCTCGGGAACCCGCTCCTACGAGCAGTACTTC
CDR3aa: CSVLSGTRSYEQYF

abundance: few
j_gene: TRBJ2-5
d_gene: TRBD2
v_gene: TRBV7-3
CDR3nt: TGTGCCAGCAGTAAACTAGGACTAGACCAAGAGACCCAGTACTTC
CDR3aa: CASSKLGLDQETQYF

abundance: many
j_gene: TRBJ1-5
d_gene: TRBD1
v_gene: TRBV20-1
CDR3nt: TGCAGTGCTGTCCCGGGACAGGGTATTGATCAGCCCCAGCATTTT
CDR3aa: CSAVPGQGIDQPQHF

abundance: many
j_gene: TRBJ2-5
d_gene: .
v_gene: TRBV20-1
CDR3nt: TGCAGTGCAGGCAGGGATAGGGAGACCCAGTACTTC
CDR3aa: CSAGRDRETQYF

abundance: .
j_gene: TRBJ2-5
d_gene: .
v_gene: TRBV12-3/TRBV12-4
CDR3nt: TGTTCCAGCAGCTCCACCGGGACCCTCCAAGAGACCCAGTACTTC
CDR3aa: CSSSSTGTLQETQYF

abundance: few
j_gene: TRBJ2-3
d_gene: .
v_gene: TRBV6-5
CDR3nt: TGTGCCAGCAGTTACTCTGGGGCAGGTCTCGCAGATACGCAGTATTTT
CDR3aa: CASSYSGAGLADTQYF

abundance: .
j_gene: TRBJ2-3
d_gene: .
v_gene: TRBV12-3/TRBV12-4
CDR3nt: TGTGCCAGCAGTTCCCCGCTATGGGCAGATACGCAGTATTTT
CDR3aa: CASSSPLWADTQYF

abundance: few
j_gene: TRBJ2-7
d_gene: TRBD2
v_gene: TRBV4-1
CDR3nt: TGCGCCAGCAGCCACGGGGGGGCGAAGAAGAACGAGCAGTACTTC
CDR3aa: CASSHGGAKKNEQYF

abundance: few
j_gene: TRBJ2-2
d_gene: .
v_gene: TRBV20-1
CDR3nt: TGCAGTGCTAGGGGGCAGGGGACCGCCGGGGAGCTGTTTTTT
CDR3aa: CSARGQGTAGELFF

abundance: few
j_gene: TRBJ1-6
d_gene: .
v_gene: TRBV5-6
CDR3nt: TGTGCCAGCAGGCGAGGGAGGAATTCACCCCTCCACTTT
CDR3aa: CASRRGRNSPLHF

abundance: many
j_gene: TRBJ2-5
d_gene: TRBD2
v_gene: TRBV29-1
CDR3nt: TGCAGCGGGAACGGGGGGAACCAAGAGACCCAGTACTTC
CDR3aa: CSGNGGNQETQYF

abundance: .
j_gene: TRBJ2-1
d_gene: TRBD2
v_gene: TRBV4-2
CDR3nt: TGTGCCAGCAGCCAAGATTCTCGGCCAGCGGGGGGCTCTACGGGCCAGTTCTTC
CDR3aa: CASSQDSRPAGGSTGQFF

abundance: many
j_gene: TRBJ2-7
d_gene: .
v_gene: TRBV3-1
CDR3nt: TGTGCCAGCAGCCCCGGGGAGCGCGAGCAGTACTTC
CDR3aa: CASSPGEREQYF

abundance: .
j_gene: TRBJ2-1
d_gene: .
v_gene: TRBV7-2
CDR3nt: TGTGCCAACAGCTTCGGGGGAAACAATGAGCAGTTCTTC
CDR3aa: CANSFGGNNEQFF